The clone carrying this TCR beta chain showed up many times. The sample comes from a study of human T cells and chemical hapten exposure. Study summary: In the sensitization step, 2% DPC was placed on about 2 cm by about 2 cm of upper inner arm skin. Variability of per-sample TCR yields stemmed mainly from small differences in pooled library volume.

As to time point: patch test 1, 2 weeks after DPC sensitization. Regarding treatment: therapeutic diphenylcyclopropenone sensitization with weekly scalp DPC. Germline V lookup: CDR1 MDHEN, CDR2 SYDVKM. Trimming took off 6 bases at V and 0 bases at J, with 13 bases between the two ends. The CDR3 runs 15 residues. TCRdb recomputed calls from the RACE reads with MiXCR, one row per CDR3 protein. The table shows approximately 400,000 distinct CDR3 sequences, with around 5% occurring only once. The origin of this receptor is a woman in her forties or fifties with alopecia areata. Some clones in this sample may be carry-over from other donors' samples. This specimen was whole blood, taken in connection with sensitization to the hapten diphenylcyclopropenone (DPC). V gene TRBV28 combines with J gene TRBJ2-3; the D gene is possibly TRBD1 (6 bases). The CDR3 spells CASSQDSSSTDTQYF. The CDR3 DNA sequence: TGTGCCAGCAGCCAGGACAGCTCTAGCACAGATACGCAGTATTTT.